This T cell receptor (beta chain) emerged from a study of CD8 T cells in ankylosing spondylitis. Broader study findings: Clones tied to disease were said to be significantly enriched in matched ankylosing spondylitis synovial fluid. Seemingly characteristic of ankylosing spondylitis blood was a TCR beta motif consisting of several highly homologous variants. Reactive arthritis synovial fluid and blood were previously reported to contain some motif variants.

The CDR3 is 14 amino acids. Trimming removed 2 bases at V and 3 bases at J, with 11 bases between. Germline lookup yields CDR1 SGHKS and CDR2 YYEKEE (reference sequence). Note on this clonotype: The antigen remains unidentified.

Using quantitative 5'-RACE with molecular barcodes, the authors made TCR beta libraries. MiXCR, applied by TCRdb to the 5' RACE reads, yields one record per CDR3 protein. Of 25,000 to 35,000 distinct CDR3 sequences listed, 30% are singletons. V is TRBV5-5 and J is TRBJ1-1, with D maybe TRBD1 (6 bases). Sequenced: synovial fluid, either unsorted or a sorted T cell fraction (not recorded which). This TCR came from a male donor with ankylosing spondylitis. CDR3 sequence: CASSFPEGDTEAFF. CDR3 coding DNA: TGTGCCAGCAGCTTTCCGGAGGGGGACACTGAAGCTTTCTTT.